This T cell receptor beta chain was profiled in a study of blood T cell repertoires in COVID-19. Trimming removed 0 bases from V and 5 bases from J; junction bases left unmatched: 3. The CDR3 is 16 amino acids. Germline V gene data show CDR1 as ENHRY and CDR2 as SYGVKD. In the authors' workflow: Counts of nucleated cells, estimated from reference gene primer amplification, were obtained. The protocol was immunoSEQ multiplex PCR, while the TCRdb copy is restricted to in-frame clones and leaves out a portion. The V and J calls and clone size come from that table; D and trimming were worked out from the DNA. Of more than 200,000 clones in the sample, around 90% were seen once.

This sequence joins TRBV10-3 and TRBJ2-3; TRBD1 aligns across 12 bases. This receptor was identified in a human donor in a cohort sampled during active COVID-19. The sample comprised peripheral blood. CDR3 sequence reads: CAISESGQGAIDTQYF. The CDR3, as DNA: TGTGCCATCAGTGAGTCGGGACAGGGGGCCATAGATACGCAGTATTTT.